Following are 28 T cell receptor beta chains from one sample sequenced in a study of shared clonotypes between healthy human individuals. Naive CD8 populations comprised CD45RO-negative cells positively selected for CCR7, excluding terminally differentiated effector memory CD45RA+ cells. Measured with immunoSEQ multiplex PCR; TCRdb has only the in-frame clones, and not every one. The sample contains around 2,000,000 clones, approximately 94% of which appear only once. The specimen was naive CD8+ T cells from PBMCs. These TCRs come from a man younger than 35 in good health. Some clones in this sample may be carry-over from other donors' samples.

The chain is built from TRBV9 and TRBJ1-2, with D maybe TRBD1 (5 bases). V was trimmed by 3 bases and J by 6 bases, leaving 9 bases between them. The CDR3 sequence is 12 residues long. Germline V CDR1 and CDR2: SGDLS, YYNGEE. CDR3 region: CASSEGRNGYTF. DNA for the CDR3: TGTGCCAGCAGCGAGGGACGTAATGGCTACACCTTC. Filled out from reference TRBV9 and TRBJ1-2, the complete variable domain reads DSGVTQTPKHLITATGQRVTLRCSPRSGDLSVYWYQQSLDQGLQFLIQYYNGEERAKGNILERFSAQQFPDLHSELNLSSLELGDSALYFCASSEGRNGYTFGSGTRLTVV.

This clone was picked up a small number of times. The chain recombines TRBV15 with TRBJ1-5, with a weak D call TRBD1 (5 bases). CDR1 is LNHNV and CDR2 is YYDKDF in the germline V gene (reference sequence). The CDR3 covers 13 residues. The V end was cut by 8 bases, the J end by 9 bases, with 17 bases between. CDR3 nucleotides: TGTGCCACCGAAGACCGGGGCGGAGGGCCCCAGCATTTT. It codes for CATEDRGGGPQHF.

The chain links TRBV9 to TRBJ2-1, with 12 positions matching TRBD2. Germline loops: CDR1 SGDLS, CDR2 YYNGEE. The CDR3 has 15 amino acids. V dropped 1 base and J dropped 9; count of bases not matched to a gene: 5. The CDR3 here is CASSVSSGRASEQFF. The CDR3 nucleotides read TGTGCCAGCAGCGTATCTAGCGGGAGGGCCAGTGAGCAGTTCTTC.

The chain employs TRBV28 and TRBJ2-7; 8 positions agree with TRBD1. V lost 6 bases and J lost 2; bases outside the gene matches: 9. Germline V CDR1 and CDR2: MDHEN, SYDVKM. The CDR3 contains 15 residues. The CDR3 nucleotides are TGTGCCAGCAGGATGACAGGGGCGAATACCTACGAGCAGTACTTC. Translated, it gives CASRMTGANTYEQYF.

CDR3 nucleotide sequence: TGTGCCAGCAGCTTGGGGGGACACCCCTATGGCTACACCTTC. It encodes CASSLGGHPYGYTF. The J gene is TRBJ1-2, the V gene TRBV5-5; the D gene is possibly TRBD1 (6 bases). The CDR3 is made up of 14 amino acids. V was shortened by 0 bases and J by 4 bases, with 10 bases between the two germline ends. Germline CDR1 reads SGHKS; CDR2 reads YYEKEE (reference sequence).

V usage is TRBV19 and J usage is TRBJ1-5, with 9 bases identical to TRBD1. CDR3 length equals 13 residues. The V segment lost 7 bases and the J segment 7 bases; nucleotides outside the gene matches: 5. Germline values: CDR1 LNHDA, CDR2 SQIVND (reference sequence). The CDR3 loop is CASTDRGWQPQHF. For the CDR3, the DNA is TGTGCCAGTACGGACAGGGGTTGGCAGCCCCAGCATTTT.

Regarding this clone: Other DNA sequences in this specimen translate into the identical CDR3. V usage is TRBV29-1 and J usage is TRBJ2-3; D is undetermined. This CDR3 region has 12 residues. Trimming cost V 6 bases and J 0 bases, with 7 bases left between them. The germline gives CDR1 SQVTM, CDR2 ANQGSEA. CDR3 region: CSVLESTDTQYF. In nucleotides, the CDR3 is TGCAGCGTATTAGAGAGCACAGATACGCAGTATTTT.

V usage is TRBV9 and J usage is TRBJ1-1; 8 bases align to TRBD1. This CDR3 contains 14 residues. Trimming took 4 bases from V and 5 from J; bases not matched to a gene: 7. Germline loops: CDR1 SGDLS, CDR2 YYNGEE. CDR3 amino acids: CASSSGQGGTEAFF. The CDR3 bases are TGTGCCAGCAGCTCCGGACAGGGAGGTACTGAAGCTTTCTTT.

The V gene is TRBV13, the J gene TRBJ1-2; the D is unclear. Germline CDR1 PRHDT, CDR2 FYEKMQ (reference sequence). V lost 5 bases to trimming and J lost 3 bases, with 16 bases between them. The length of the CDR3 is 15 residues. DNA for the CDR3: TGTGCCAGCAGCCAGCTTGGGGTTCGTGACTATGGCTACACCTTC. Protein: CASSQLGVRDYGYTF.

The J gene is TRBJ1-2, the V gene TRBV6-5; D possibly corresponds to TRBD1 (5 bases). The CDR3 is 15 amino acids. CDR1 and CDR2 (germline): MNHEY, SVGAGI. With 2 bases removed from V and 1 base from J, the gap between germline ends came to 11 bases. CDR3 region: CASSYANRINYGYTF. DNA for the CDR3: TGTGCCAGCAGTTACGCTAACAGGATTAACTATGGCTACACCTTC.

This clone was observed a few times. The CDR3 sequence is CASSYPVYSSYNEQFF. CDR3 DNA sequence: TGTGCCAGCAGCTACCCTGTTTATAGCTCCTACAATGAGCAGTTCTTC. V and J are TRBV7-9 and TRBJ2-1; D is ambiguous. CDR1 is SEHNR, CDR2 FQNEAQ, per germline (reference sequence). This CDR3 spans 16 amino acids. The V end lost 4 bases, the J end lost 0 bases, and 13 bases lay between the germline ends.

V and J are TRBV5-8 and TRBJ1-2; D not certain. V lost 0 bases to trimming and J lost 4 bases, with 10 bases between them. The germline CDR1 and CDR2 sequences are SGHTS and YDEGEE. This CDR3 contains 14 residues. The CDR3 here is CASSLVIGPYGYTF. For the CDR3, the DNA is TGTGCCAGCAGCTTGGTTATAGGTCCCTATGGCTACACCTTC. Drawing the rest from reference TRBV5-8 and TRBJ1-2, the complete variable domain is EAGVTQSPTHLIKTRGQQATLRCSPISGHTSVYWYQQALGLGLQFLLWYDEGEERNRGNFPPRFSGRQFPNYSSELNVNALELEDSALYLCASSLVIGPYGYTFGSGTRLTVV.

The rearrangement joins TRBV7-9 to TRBJ1-4, with a possible D match to TRBD1 (6 bases). CDR3 size: 16 residues. V was pared by 0 bases and J by 3 bases, with 11 bases between. Looked up from germline, CDR1 is SEHNR and CDR2 is FQNEAQ (reference sequence). The CDR3 nucleotides read TGTGCCAGCAGCTTAGCGGTGGAGGGGGCTAATGAAAAACTGTTTTTT. Its protein is CASSLAVEGANEKLFF.

The V and J genes are TRBV2 and TRBJ2-2; TRBD1 agrees at 10 bases. The CDR3 totals 15 residues. Trimming at V came to 6 bases and at J to 7 bases, leaving 8 bases not matched to a gene. Looked up from germline, CDR1 is SNHLY and CDR2 is FYNNEI. Here the CDR3 reads CASRPGTGVVGELFF. For the CDR3, the DNA is TGTGCCAGCAGGCCCGGGACAGGGGTCGTCGGGGAGCTGTTTTTT. Complete variable domain (other parts from reference TRBV2 and TRBJ2-2): EPEVTQTPSHQVTQMGQEVILRCVPISNHLYFYWYRQILGQKVEFLVSFYNNEISEKSEIFDDQFSVERPDGSNFTLKIRSTKLEDSAMYFCASRPGTGVVGELFFGEGSRLTVL.

The rearrangement joins TRBV9 to TRBJ1-4; the D is unclear. V was cut by 0 bases and J by 8 bases, with 8 bases left in between. The CDR3 consists of 13 residues. CDR1 is SGDLS and CDR2 is YYNGEE in the germline V gene. DNA for the CDR3: TGTGCCAGCAGCGTAGGGGTCGGCGAAAAACTGTTTTTT. Residues: CASSVGVGEKLFF.

As concerns this clone: Additional DNA sequences in this sample encode the identical CDR3. The chain combines TRBV28 with TRBJ2-1; D is unresolved. CDR1 and CDR2 (germline): MDHEN, SYDVKM. V shed 4 bases and J shed 5 bases, with 0 bases lying between them. The length of the CDR3 is 10 residues. The CDR3 sequence: CASSYNEQFF. The CDR3 DNA reads as TGTGCCAGCAGTTACAATGAGCAGTTCTTC. The full variable domain, with the rest looked up from reference TRBV28 and TRBJ2-1, is DVKVTQSSRYLVKRTGEKVFLECVQDMDHENMFWYRQDPGLGLRLIYFSYDVKMKEKGDIPEGYSVSREKKERFSLILESASTNQTSMYLCASSYNEQFFGPGTRLTVL.

This rearrangement joins TRBV28 to TRBJ1-5; D possibly corresponds to TRBD1 (6 bases). This CDR3 region has 14 residues. Germline V lookup: CDR1 MDHEN, CDR2 SYDVKM. Trimming left V 3 bases short and J 5 bases short, with 11 bases between. The CDR3 reads CASSFSEGDQPQHF. The CDR3 DNA reads TGTGCCAGCAGTTTCAGTGAGGGGGATCAGCCCCAGCATTTT.

In its sample, this clone was seen once. This chain links TRBV29-1 with TRBJ1-2, with a weak D call TRBD1 (5 bases). Germline V CDR1 and CDR2: SQVTM, ANQGSEA. Trimming left V 6 bases short and J 3 bases short, with 14 bases between. This CDR3 spans 13 amino acids. This CDR3 reads CSVAGGMDYGYTF. CDR3 in DNA: TGCAGCGTGGCGGGGGGAATGGACTATGGCTACACCTTC.

The chain carries TRBV19 and TRBJ1-1, with 7 bases fitting TRBD1. The CDR3 runs to 17 residues. With V trimmed by 5 bases and J by 0 bases, 12 bases remained unmatched. Per the germline V gene, CDR1 is LNHDA and CDR2 is SQIVND (reference sequence). CDR3 in DNA: TGTGCCAGTAGTCCCGACAGGGAGGGGGCCGTGAACACTGAAGCTTTCTTT. Translated, it gives CASSPDREGAVNTEAFF.

The rearrangement joins TRBV9 to TRBJ2-5, with 7 bases aligning to TRBD2. The CDR3 loop spans 17 amino acids. V was clipped by 3 bases and J by 5 bases; unmatched bases: 16. Germline V gene sequence: CDR1 SGDLS, CDR2 YYNGEE. The CDR3 region is CASSAHVASGVTETQYF. The CDR3 nucleotides are TGTGCCAGCAGCGCCCATGTCGCGAGCGGGGTAACGGAGACCCAGTACTTC.

This chain uses TRBV28 with TRBJ1-1; D gene ambiguous. The ends were cut back, 3 bases at V and 1 base at J, with 9 bases in the middle. The germline V gene has CDR1 MDHEN and CDR2 SYDVKM. The CDR3 is made up of 14 amino acids. The DNA for the CDR3 is TGTGCCAGCAGTTTGGTTCTCGGGAACACTGAAGCTTTCTTT. It specifies CASSLVLGNTEAFF.

The rearrangement joins TRBV10-3 to TRBJ2-1, with TRBD2 as a possible D gene (6 bases). Germline CDR1 is ENHRY and CDR2 is SYGVKD. The CDR3 sequence is 18 residues long. V lost 4 bases and J 0 bases, leaving 19 bases between the germline ends. CDR3 nucleotide sequence: TGTGCCATCAGTGTAAACCTTAGGGACTTCAGCTCCTACAATGAGCAGTTCTTC. Its translation: CAISVNLRDFSSYNEQFF.

This clone was recorded only once. The chain links TRBV2 to TRBJ2-7; 8 bases match TRBD2. From germline, CDR1 is SNHLY and CDR2 FYNNEI. The CDR3 is 13 residues long. The ends lost 9 bases at V and 0 bases at J; junction bases unmatched: 4. The CDR3 DNA reads TGTGCCAGTAGCGGGACCTACTCCTACGAGCAGTACTTC. Its translation is CASSGTYSYEQYF. Combining the CDR3 with reference TRBV2 and TRBJ2-7 gives the whole variable domain EPEVTQTPSHQVTQMGQEVILRCVPISNHLYFYWYRQILGQKVEFLVSFYNNEISEKSEIFDDQFSVERPDGSNFTLKIRSTKLEDSAMYFCASSGTYSYEQYFGPGTRLTVT.

The chain employs TRBV4-2 and TRBJ2-7; 11 bases align to TRBD2. Germline V gene lookup returns CDR1 LGHNA and CDR2 YNFKEQ. The V gene end was trimmed by 5 bases and the J gene end by 2 bases; junction bases not matched to a gene: 2. CDR3 length: 14 residues. Here the CDR3 reads CASSKLAGAYEQYF. The CDR3 nucleotides read TGTGCCAGCAGCAAACTAGCGGGAGCCTACGAGCAGTACTTC.

CDR3: CASSLDSRDDEQYF. CDR3 DNA: TGTGCCAGCAGCTTAGATAGCAGGGACGACGAGCAGTACTTC. This chain joins TRBV11-3 and TRBJ2-7; either TRBD1 or TRBD2 may fit D (5 bases each). CDR3 size: 14 residues. V lost 0 bases and J lost 5, with 11 bases in between. Germline CDR1 SGHNT, CDR2 YENEEA.

The gene calls are TRBV9 and TRBJ2-2; possibly TRBD2 for D (6 bases). The CDR3 has 17 residues. V gave up 1 base and J gave up 4 bases, with 17 bases separating them. The germline V gene has CDR1 SGDLS and CDR2 YYNGEE. In DNA form, the CDR3 reads TGTGCCAGCAGCGTAAGGTCGGGGGACCCAAGCACCGGGGAGCTGTTTTTT. Its translation is CASSVRSGDPSTGELFF.

V gene TRBV5-4 combines with J gene TRBJ2-1, with a possible D match to TRBD1 (6 bases). The V end lost 4 bases, the J end lost 0 bases, and 11 bases lay between the germline ends. Germline V gene data show CDR1 as SGHNT and CDR2 as YYREEE (reference sequence). There are 15 residues in the CDR3. Here the CDR3 DNA reads TGTGCCAGCAGCCCGAACAGGGACTCCTACAATGAGCAGTTCTTC. Translation gives CASSPNRDSYNEQFF. Full variable domain (missing parts from reference TRBV5-4 and TRBJ2-1): ETGVTQSPTHLIKTRGQQVTLRCSSQSGHNTVSWYQQALGQGPQFIFQYYREEENGRGNFPPRFSGLQFPNYSSELNVNALELDDSALYLCASSPNRDSYNEQFFGPGTRLTVL.

This chain connects TRBV4-1 to TRBJ1-5, with D possibly being TRBD1 (6 bases). The CDR3 is 15 amino acids. V lost 2 bases and J 2 bases, leaving 10 bases between the germline ends. Per the germline V gene, CDR1 is MGHRA and CDR2 is YSYEKL. The CDR3 DNA reads as TGCGCCAGCAGCCAAACAGGGATCGGCAATCAGCCCCAGCATTTT. Translating it yields CASSQTGIGNQPQHF.